This record covers a single T cell receptor beta chain. Its matching antigen is unknown. This specimen belongs to a study of response to subunit inactivated influenza vaccine. Study-wide results and caveats: It was suggested by the authors that few new T cells are recruited by each seasonal influenza vaccination.

One entry per CDR3 protein, called by TCRdb with MiXCR from the RT-PCR reads. This table holds 710,000 or so distinct CDR3 sequences, 15% to 18% found once. V was pared by 1 base and J by 5 bases, with 12 bases between. Germline V gene data show CDR1 as SQVTM and CDR2 as ANQGSEA. The CDR3 sequence is 14 residues long. The chain links TRBV29-1 to TRBJ2-1, with D possibly TRBD1 on 6 matching bases. The sequence was collected from a man aged 45-65 years who received an inactivated influenza vaccine. The input for sequencing was PBMCs from blood, taken 11 to 12 days after vaccination. The CDR3 sequence is CSVEATRGDNEQFF. The CDR3 coding sequence is TGCAGCGTTGAAGCGACCAGGGGCGACAATGAGCAGTTCTTC.